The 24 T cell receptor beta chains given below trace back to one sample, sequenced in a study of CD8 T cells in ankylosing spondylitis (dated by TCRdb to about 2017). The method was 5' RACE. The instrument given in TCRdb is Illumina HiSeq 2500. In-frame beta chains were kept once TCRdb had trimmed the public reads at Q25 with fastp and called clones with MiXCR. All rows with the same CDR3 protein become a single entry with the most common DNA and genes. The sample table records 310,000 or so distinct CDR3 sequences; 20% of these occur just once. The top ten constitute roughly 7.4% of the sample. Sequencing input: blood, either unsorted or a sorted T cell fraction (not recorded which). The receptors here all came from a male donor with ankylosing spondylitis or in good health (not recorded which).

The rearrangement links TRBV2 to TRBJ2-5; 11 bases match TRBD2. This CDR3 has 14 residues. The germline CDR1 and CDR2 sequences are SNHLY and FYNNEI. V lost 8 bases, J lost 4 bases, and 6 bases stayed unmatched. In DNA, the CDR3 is TGTGCCAGCCAGACTAGCGGGGTTCGAGAGACCCAGTACTTC. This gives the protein CASQTSGVRETQYF.

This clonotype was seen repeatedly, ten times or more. The CDR3 loop is CASSLGTSGAYNEQFF. The CDR3 DNA reads TGCGCCAGCAGCTTGGGAACTAGCGGAGCCTACAATGAGCAGTTCTTC. The chain carries TRBV5-1 and TRBJ2-1, with 8 positions matching TRBD2. This CDR3 has 16 amino acids. Trimming took 0 bases from V and 2 from J; bases not matched to a gene: 4. CDR1 is SGHRS, CDR2 YFSETQ, per germline.

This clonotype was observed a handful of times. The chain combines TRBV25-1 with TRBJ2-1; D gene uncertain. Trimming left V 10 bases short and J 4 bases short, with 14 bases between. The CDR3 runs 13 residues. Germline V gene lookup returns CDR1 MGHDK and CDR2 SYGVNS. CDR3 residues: CAIGRTGYNEQFF. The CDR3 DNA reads TGTGCCATCGGAAGGACCGGTTACAATGAGCAGTTCTTC.

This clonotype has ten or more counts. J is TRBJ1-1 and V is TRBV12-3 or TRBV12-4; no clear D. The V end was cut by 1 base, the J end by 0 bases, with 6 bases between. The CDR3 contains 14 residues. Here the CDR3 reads CASSLGVVNTEAFF. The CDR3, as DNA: TGTGCCAGCAGTTTAGGGGTGGTGAACACTGAAGCTTTCTTT.

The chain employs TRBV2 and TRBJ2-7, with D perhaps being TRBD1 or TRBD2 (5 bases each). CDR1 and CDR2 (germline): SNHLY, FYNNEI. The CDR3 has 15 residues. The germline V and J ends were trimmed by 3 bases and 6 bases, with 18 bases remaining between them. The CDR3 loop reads CASSERGVGLGEQYV. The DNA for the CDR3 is TGTGCCAGCAGTGAGAGAGGGGTTGGGCTAGGCGAGCAGTACGTC.

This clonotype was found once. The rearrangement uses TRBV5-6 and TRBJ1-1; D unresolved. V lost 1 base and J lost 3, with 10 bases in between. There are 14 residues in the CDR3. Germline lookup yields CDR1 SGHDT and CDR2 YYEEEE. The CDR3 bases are TGTGCCAGCAGCTTGCCGACGAGGGACACTGAAGCTTTCTTT. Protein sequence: CASSLPTRDTEAFF.

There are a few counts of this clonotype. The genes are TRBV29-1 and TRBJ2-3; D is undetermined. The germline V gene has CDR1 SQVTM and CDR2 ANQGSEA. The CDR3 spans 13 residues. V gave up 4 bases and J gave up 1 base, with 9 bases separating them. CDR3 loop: CSVVGRGTDTQYF. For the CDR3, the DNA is TGCAGCGTTGTAGGTCGGGGCACAGATACGCAGTATTTT.

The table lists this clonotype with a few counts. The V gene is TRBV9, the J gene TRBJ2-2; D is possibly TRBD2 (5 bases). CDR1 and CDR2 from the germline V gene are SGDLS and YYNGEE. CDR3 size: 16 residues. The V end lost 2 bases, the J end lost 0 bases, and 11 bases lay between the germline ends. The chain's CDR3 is CASSVRGGANTGELFF. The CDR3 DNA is TGTGCCAGCAGCGTCCGGGGTGGAGCGAACACCGGGGAGCTGTTTTTT.

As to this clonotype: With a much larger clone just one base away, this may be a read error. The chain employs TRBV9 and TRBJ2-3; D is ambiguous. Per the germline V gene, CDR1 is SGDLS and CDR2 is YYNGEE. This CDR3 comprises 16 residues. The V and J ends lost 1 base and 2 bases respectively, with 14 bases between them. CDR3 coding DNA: TGTGCCAGCAGCGTAAGGAGCAGGCATTCCACAGATACGCAGTATTTT. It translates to CASSVRSRHSTDTQYF.

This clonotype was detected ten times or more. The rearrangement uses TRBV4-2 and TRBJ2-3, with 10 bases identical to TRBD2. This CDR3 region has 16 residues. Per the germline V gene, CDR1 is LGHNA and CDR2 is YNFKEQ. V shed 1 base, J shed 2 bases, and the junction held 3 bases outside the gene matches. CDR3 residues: CASSQGTSGATDTQYF. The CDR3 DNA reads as TGTGCCAGCAGCCAAGGGACTAGCGGAGCCACAGATACGCAGTATTTT.

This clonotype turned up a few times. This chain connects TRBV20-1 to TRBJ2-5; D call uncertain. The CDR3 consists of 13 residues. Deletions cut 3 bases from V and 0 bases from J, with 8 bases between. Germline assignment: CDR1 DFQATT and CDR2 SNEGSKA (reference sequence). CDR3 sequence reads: CSARRQYQETQYF. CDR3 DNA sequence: TGCAGTGCTAGGAGGCAGTACCAAGAGACCCAGTACTTC.

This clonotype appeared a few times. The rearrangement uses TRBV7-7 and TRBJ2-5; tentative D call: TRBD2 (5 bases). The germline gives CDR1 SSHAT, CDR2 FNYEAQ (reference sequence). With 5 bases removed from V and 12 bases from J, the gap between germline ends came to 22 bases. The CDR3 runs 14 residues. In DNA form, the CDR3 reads TGTGCCAGCAGCCAAACGATGCAGGACTTCCATAAGTACTTC. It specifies CASSQTMQDFHKYF.

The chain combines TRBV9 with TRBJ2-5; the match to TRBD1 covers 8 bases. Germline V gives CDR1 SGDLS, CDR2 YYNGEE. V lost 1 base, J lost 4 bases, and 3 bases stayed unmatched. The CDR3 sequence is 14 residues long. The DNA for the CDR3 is TGTGCCAGCAGCGTAACTGACAGGGGAGAGACCCAGTACTTC. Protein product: CASSVTDRGETQYF.

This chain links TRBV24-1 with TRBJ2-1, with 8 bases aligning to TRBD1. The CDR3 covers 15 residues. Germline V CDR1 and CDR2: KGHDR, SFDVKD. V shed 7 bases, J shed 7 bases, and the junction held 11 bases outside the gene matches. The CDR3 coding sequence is TGTGCCACCAGCCTCGGACAGGGCAGGGTGAATGAGCAGTTCTTC. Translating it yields CATSLGQGRVNEQFF.

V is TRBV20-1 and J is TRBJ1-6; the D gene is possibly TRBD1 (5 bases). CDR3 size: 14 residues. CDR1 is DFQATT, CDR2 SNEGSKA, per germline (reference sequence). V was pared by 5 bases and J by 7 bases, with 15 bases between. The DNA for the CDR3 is TGCAGTGCTTCTCCGGGGGGGGGGAATTCACCCCTCCACTTT. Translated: CSASPGGGNSPLHF.

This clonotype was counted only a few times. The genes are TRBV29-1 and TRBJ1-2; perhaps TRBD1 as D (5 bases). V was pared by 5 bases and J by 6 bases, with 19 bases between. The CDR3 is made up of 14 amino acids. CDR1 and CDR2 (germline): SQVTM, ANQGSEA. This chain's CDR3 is CSVRPAPRGDGYTF. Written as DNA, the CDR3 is TGCAGCGTTAGGCCAGCACCCCGGGGCGATGGCTACACCTTC.

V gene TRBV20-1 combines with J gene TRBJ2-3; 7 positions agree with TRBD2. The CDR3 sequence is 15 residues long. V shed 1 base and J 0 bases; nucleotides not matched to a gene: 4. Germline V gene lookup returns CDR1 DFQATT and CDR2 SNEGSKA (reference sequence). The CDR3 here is CSARGLAASTDTQYF. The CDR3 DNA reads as TGCAGTGCTAGAGGGCTAGCGGCAAGCACAGATACGCAGTATTTT.

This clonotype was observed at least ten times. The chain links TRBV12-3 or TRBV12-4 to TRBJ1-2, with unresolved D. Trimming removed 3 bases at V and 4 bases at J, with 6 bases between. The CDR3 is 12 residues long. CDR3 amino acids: CASSLPGYGYTF. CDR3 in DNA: TGTGCCAGCAGTTTGCCGGGCTATGGCTACACCTTC.

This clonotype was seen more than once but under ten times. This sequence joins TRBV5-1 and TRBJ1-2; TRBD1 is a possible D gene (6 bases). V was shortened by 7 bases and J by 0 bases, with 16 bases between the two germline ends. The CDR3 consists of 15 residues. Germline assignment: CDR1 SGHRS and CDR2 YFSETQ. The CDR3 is CASYGPGQTNYGYTF. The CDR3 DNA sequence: TGCGCCAGCTATGGTCCCGGACAGACTAACTATGGCTACACCTTC.

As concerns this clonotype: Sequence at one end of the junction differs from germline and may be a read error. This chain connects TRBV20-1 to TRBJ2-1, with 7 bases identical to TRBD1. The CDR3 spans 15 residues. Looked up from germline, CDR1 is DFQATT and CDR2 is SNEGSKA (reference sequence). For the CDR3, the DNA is TGCAGTGCGCGAGGGGGCGGAGGAGCACCCAATGAGCAGCTCTTC. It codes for CSARGGGGAPNEQLF.

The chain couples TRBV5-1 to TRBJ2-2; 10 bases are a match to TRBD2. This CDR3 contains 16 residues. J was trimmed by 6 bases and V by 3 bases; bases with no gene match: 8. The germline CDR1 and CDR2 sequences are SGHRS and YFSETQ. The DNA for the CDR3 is TGCGCCAGCAGCTCAACTAGCGGGATTAGGGCCGGGGAGCTGTTTTTT. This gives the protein CASSSTSGIRAGELFF.

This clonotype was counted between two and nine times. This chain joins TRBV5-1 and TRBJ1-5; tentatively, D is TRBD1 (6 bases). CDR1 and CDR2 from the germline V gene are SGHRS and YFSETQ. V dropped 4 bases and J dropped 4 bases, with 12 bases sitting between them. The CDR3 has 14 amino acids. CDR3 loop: CASSPGGLNQPQHF. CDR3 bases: TGCGCCAGCAGCCCGGGGGGCCTGAATCAGCCCCAGCATTTT.

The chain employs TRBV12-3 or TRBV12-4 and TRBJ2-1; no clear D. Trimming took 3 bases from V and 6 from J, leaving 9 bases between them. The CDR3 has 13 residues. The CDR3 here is CASSLFSGNEQFF. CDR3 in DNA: TGTGCCAGCAGTTTGTTCAGTGGCAATGAGCAGTTCTTC.

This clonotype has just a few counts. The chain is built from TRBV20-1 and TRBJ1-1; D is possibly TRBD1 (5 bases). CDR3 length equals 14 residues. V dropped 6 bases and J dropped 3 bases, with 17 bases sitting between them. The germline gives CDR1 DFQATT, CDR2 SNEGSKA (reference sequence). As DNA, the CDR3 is TGCAGTGCCCGGGGCCGGGGTTTTTACACTGAAGCTTTCTTT. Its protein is CSARGRGFYTEAFF.